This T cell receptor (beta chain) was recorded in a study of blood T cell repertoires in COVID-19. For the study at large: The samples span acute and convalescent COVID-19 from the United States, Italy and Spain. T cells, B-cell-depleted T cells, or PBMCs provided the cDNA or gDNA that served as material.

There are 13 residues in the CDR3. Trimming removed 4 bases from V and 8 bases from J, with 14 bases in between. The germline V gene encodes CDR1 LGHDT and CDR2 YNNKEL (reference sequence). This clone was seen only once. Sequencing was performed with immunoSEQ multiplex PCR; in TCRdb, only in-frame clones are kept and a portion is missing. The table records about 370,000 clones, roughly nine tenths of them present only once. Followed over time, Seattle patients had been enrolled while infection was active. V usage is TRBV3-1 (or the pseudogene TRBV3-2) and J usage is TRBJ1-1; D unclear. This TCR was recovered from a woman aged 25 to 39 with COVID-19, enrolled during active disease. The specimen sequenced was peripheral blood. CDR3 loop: CASSRYTEGEAFF. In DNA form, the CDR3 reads TGTGCCAGCAGCCGGTACACGGAGGGAGAAGCTTTCTTT.